This TCR beta chain was captured in a study of blood T cell repertoires in COVID-19. Profiling relied on immunoSEQ multiplex PCR, and the TCRdb table lists in-frame clones only, not all of them. The sample has 69,000 or so clones, 70% to 90% seen once; the top ten hold 4.8%. With respect to this clone: The same CDR3 arises from other DNA sequences in this sample as well.

This TCR was recovered from a woman of 80 years or more with active or convalescent COVID-19. Sequencing was done on a sample of peripheral blood.

The CDR3 DNA is TGTGCCAGCTCACCGGCGGCCCAGGGAAGGCCCGGGGAGCTGTTTTTT. Its translation: CASSPAAQGRPGELFF. The rearrangement uses TRBV18 and TRBJ2-2; perhaps TRBD1 as D (5 bases). Germline CDR1 is KGHSH and CDR2 is LQKENI. Trimming removed 3 bases from V and 6 bases from J, with 17 bases in between. This CDR3 spans 16 amino acids.